The rows below give T cell receptor beta chains drawn from one sample of a study of T cells in Graves' hyperthyroidism and ophthalmopathy. TCRdb re-derived calls from the multiplex PCR reads in MiXCR, one entry per CDR3 protein. The sample includes almost 250,000 distinct CDR3 sequences, almost 25% of them seen just once. Sequencing input: blood. The receptors shown here come from a woman aged 40-49 years with Graves' ophthalmopathy. CDR3s include the opening cysteine and the closing phenylalanine or tryptophan. Each record gives: CDR3 protein, CDR3 DNA, D gene, V gene, clone size, J gene. A D gene is named only where the DNA matches it firmly. Clone sizes are given selectively: once, few, many, or a class where the clone is expanded.

CASSLRGGGWENTEAFF | TGTGCCAGCAGTTTACGGGGGGGAGGCTGGGAGAACACTGAAGCTTTCTTT | NA | TRBV28 | NA | TRBJ1-1
CASSRQGFPKNIQYF | TGTGCCAGCAGCAGACAGGGATTCCCCAAAAACATTCAGTACTTC | TRBD1 | TRBV13 | many | TRBJ2-4
CASSYSTGTGSDRAEQYF | TGTGCCAGCAGTTACTCAACCGGGACAGGGAGCGACCGGGCCGAGCAGTACTTC | TRBD1 | TRBV6-2/TRBV6-3 | NA | TRBJ2-7
CASSERGTEAFF | TGTGCCAGCAGTGAACGGGGGACTGAAGCTTTCTTT | NA | TRBV12-3/TRBV12-4 | NA | TRBJ1-1
CASSDPLGVSGNTIYF | TGTGCCAGCAGTGATCCTCTCGGGGTCTCTGGAAACACCATATATTTT | NA | TRBV25-1 | many | TRBJ1-3
CSARVVGNQETQYF | TGCAGTGCTAGAGTGGTGGGGAACCAAGAGACCCAGTACTTC | NA | TRBV20-1 | few | TRBJ2-5
CASSLSGGGTHEQYF | TGTGCCAGCAGCCTTAGTGGGGGAGGGACCCACGAGCAGTACTTC | TRBD2 | TRBV7-9 | many | TRBJ2-7
CASSPSTSGDQKTQYF | TGTGCCAGCTCACCCTCTACTAGCGGGGACCAAAAGACCCAGTACTTC | TRBD2 | TRBV18 | many | TRBJ2-5
CASSPGGWDQYF | TGTGCCAGTAGTCCTGGAGGGTGGGACCAGTACTTC | NA | TRBV19 | many | TRBJ2-5
CASGAIGSHEQYF | TGTGCCAGCGGGGCCATCGGTTCTCACGAGCAGTACTTC | NA | TRBV28 | many | TRBJ2-7
CATDREYYGYTF | TGTGCCACCGACAGGGAATACTATGGCTACACCTTC | TRBD1 | TRBV24-1 | NA | TRBJ1-2
CASSPTGTASGANVLTF | TGTGCCAGCAGCCCGACCGGGACAGCCTCTGGGGCCAACGTCCTGACTTTC | TRBD1 | TRBV9 | many | TRBJ2-6
CASSLDRGAGYTF | TGTGCCAGCAGTTTGGACAGGGGGGCGGGCTACACCTTC | TRBD1 | TRBV12-3/TRBV12-4 | NA | TRBJ1-2
CASSIVQGQPQHF | TGTGCCAGTAGTATAGTACAGGGTCAGCCCCAGCATTTT | NA | TRBV19 | NA | TRBJ1-5
CTSSSTSGPREQYF | TGTACCAGCAGTTCTACTAGCGGGCCTCGGGAGCAGTACTTC | TRBD2 | TRBV27 | many | TRBJ2-7
CASGLEPGLEKGTQYF | TGTGCTAGTGGTTTGGAGCCGGGACTCGAGAAGGGAACCCAGTACTTC | NA | TRBV12-5 | many | TRBJ2-5
CASRPGSPTQSGSVYYEQYF | TGTGCCAGCAGACCCGGATCCCCGACCCAAAGCGGGAGTGTTTATTACGAGCAGTACTTC | TRBD2 | TRBV6-5 | many | TRBJ2-7
CASSTGLAGGTYEQYF | TGTGCCAGCAGTACGGGACTAGCGGGAGGAACCTACGAGCAGTACTTC | TRBD2 | TRBV28 | NA | TRBJ2-7
CAISAEGDGREQYF | TGTGCCATCAGTGCGGAGGGGGACGGCCGCGAGCAGTACTTC | NA | TRBV10-3 | NA | TRBJ2-7
CASSSQRPGQGRYTGELFF | TGTGCCAGCAGTTCCCAACGCCCGGGACAGGGCCGATACACCGGGGAGCTGTTTTTT | TRBD1 | TRBV12-3/TRBV12-4 | NA | TRBJ2-2
CASSLQTSNQPQHF | TGTGCCAGCAGCTTGCAAACTAGCAATCAGCCCCAGCATTTT | NA | TRBV5-6 | few | TRBJ1-5
CSASDRTLYEQYF | TGCAGTGCTAGCGATAGGACTCTATACGAGCAGTACTTT | NA | TRBV20-1 | NA | TRBJ2-7
CASSRGQVRGETQYF | TGTGCCAGCAGTCGTGGACAGGTCCGGGGAGAGACCCAGTACTTC | TRBD1 | TRBV28 | many | TRBJ2-5